Below, one T cell receptor (beta chain) is given with its context. This sample stems from a study of blood T cell repertoires in COVID-19. Trimming cost V 5 bases and J 7 bases, with 9 bases left between them. CDR3 length: 13 residues. Germline CDR1 and CDR2: SGHTA and FQGTGA. In the original processing: Scientists estimated how many nucleated cells there were by amplifying reference gene primers. Only in-frame clones appear in the TCRdb table, and some are missing; sequencing was by immunoSEQ multiplex PCR. That table supplies the V and J calls and clone size; D and trimming were determined from the DNA. The sample shows roughly 180,000 clones, roughly 80% of them seen only once.

The chain is built from TRBV7-3 and TRBJ1-6; D perhaps matches TRBD1 (6 bases). This sequence originates from a human donor in a cohort sampled during active COVID-19. What was sequenced was peripheral blood. CDR3 sequence (DNA): TGTGCCAGCAGCCCAACAGGGAATTCACCCCTCCACTTT. Protein product: CASSPTGNSPLHF.